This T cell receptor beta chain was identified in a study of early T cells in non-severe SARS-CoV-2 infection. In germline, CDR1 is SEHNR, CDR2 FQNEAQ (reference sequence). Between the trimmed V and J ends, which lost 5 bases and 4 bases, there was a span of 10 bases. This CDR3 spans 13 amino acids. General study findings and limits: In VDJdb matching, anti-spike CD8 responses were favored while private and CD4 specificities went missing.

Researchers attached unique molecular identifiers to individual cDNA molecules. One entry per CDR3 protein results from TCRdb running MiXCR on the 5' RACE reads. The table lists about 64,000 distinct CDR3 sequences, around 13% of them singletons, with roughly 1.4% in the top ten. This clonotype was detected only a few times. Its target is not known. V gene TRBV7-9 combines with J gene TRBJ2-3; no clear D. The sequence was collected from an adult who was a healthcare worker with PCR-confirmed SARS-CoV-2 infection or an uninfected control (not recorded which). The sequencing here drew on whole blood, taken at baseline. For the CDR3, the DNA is TGTGCCAGCAGCCCCAAGGGCCCAGATACGCAGTATTTT. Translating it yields CASSPKGPDTQYF.